The 25 T cell receptor beta chains given below trace back to one sample, sequenced in a study of control samples from healthy donors and cancer patients. The table came from immunoSEQ multiplex PCR; TCRdb's copy has only in-frame clones and leaves some out. The table shows some 90,000 clones, with about 88% occurring only once. Source material: blood. These receptors came from a woman in her forties or fifties in good health.

The genes are TRBV4-3 and TRBJ1-5, with D perhaps matching TRBD1 (5 bases). Between the trimmed V and J ends, which lost 1 base and 6 bases, there was a span of 13 bases. Germline assignment: CDR1 LGHNA and CDR2 YSLEER. The CDR3 spans 15 residues. CDR3 in amino acids: CASSQVLGEGQPQHF. CDR3 nucleotides: TGCGCCAGCAGCCAAGTGCTGGGGGAGGGTCAGCCCCAGCATTTT.

This clone came up once. The chain has TRBV7-2 and TRBJ2-5; TRBD1 matches at 8 bases. Germline-derived CDR1 and CDR2 are SGHTA and FQGNSA. The CDR3 is made up of 14 amino acids. J was trimmed by 5 bases and V by 6 bases; bases with no gene match: 8. In DNA, the CDR3 is TGTGCCAGCAGGGGCGCGGACAGGGTGGAGACCCAGTACTTC. Protein product: CASRGADRVETQYF.

Here the CDR3 reads CASRGGSGNTIYF. In nucleotides, the CDR3 is TGTGCCAGCAGAGGGGGCTCTGGAAACACCATATATTTT. The chain uses TRBV4-2 and TRBJ1-3; maybe TRBD1 (6 bases). Germline loops: CDR1 LGHNA, CDR2 YNFKEQ. Trimming took off 6 bases at V and 0 bases at J, with 6 bases between the two ends. CDR3 length equals 13 residues.

This rearrangement joins TRBV4-2 to TRBJ2-1; either TRBD1 or TRBD2 may fit D (6 bases each). Germline V gene sequence: CDR1 LGHNA, CDR2 YNFKEQ. Trimming took 1 base from V and 8 from J, leaving 18 bases between them. The CDR3 length is 16 residues. DNA for the CDR3: TGTGCCAGCAGCCAAGGAGCCGGGGGCGCGGACGATGAGCAGTTCTTC. Translating it yields CASSQGAGGADDEQFF.

The rearrangement joins TRBV25-1 to TRBJ1-2, with a tentative D call TRBD1 (5 bases). The CDR3 contains 12 residues. Trimming removed 4 bases at V and 10 bases at J, with 13 bases between. Germline values: CDR1 MGHDK, CDR2 SYGVNS. The CDR3 region has the DNA TGTGCCAGCAGTGTGCAGGGCATATCCTACACCTTC. Translated: CASSVQGISYTF.

CDR3: CASSRSGGAVNEQFF. In nucleotides, the CDR3 is TGTGCCAGCAGCCGTAGCGGGGGGGCAGTAAATGAGCAGTTCTTC. The chain recombines TRBV7-2 with TRBJ2-1, with TRBD2 matching over 11 bases. CDR3 length: 15 amino acids. Germline CDR1 SGHTA, CDR2 FQGNSA. The J segment lost 7 bases and the V segment lost 5 bases, leaving 7 bases of the junction unmatched.

The chain has TRBV9 and TRBJ1-6; D is unresolved. This CDR3 is 15 amino acids long. Trimming cost V 0 bases and J 9 bases, with 13 bases left between them. Germline-derived CDR1 and CDR2 are SGDLS and YYNGEE. The CDR3 nucleotides are TGTGCCAGCAGCGTAGAAGGTCGGGTGGGTTCACCCCTCCACTTT. Translating gives CASSVEGRVGSPLHF.

The V call is TRBV19, the J call TRBJ2-7; D ambiguous. The V end lost 4 bases, the J end lost 2 bases, and 12 bases lay between the germline ends. Per germline, CDR1 LNHDA and CDR2 SQIVND (reference sequence). This CDR3 has 14 residues. CDR3 residues: CASSTDLGTYEQYF. The DNA for the CDR3 is TGTGCCAGTAGTACCGACCTAGGCACCTACGAGCAGTACTTC.

The gene calls are TRBV6-5 and TRBJ2-1; no clear D. The germline gives CDR1 MNHEY, CDR2 SVGAGI. The CDR3 has 14 amino acids. Trimming left V 0 bases short and J 10 bases short, with 13 bases between. CDR3 DNA sequence: TGTGCCAGCAGTTACTCGAGAACCGGGCCCGAGCAGTTCTTC. Its translation: CASSYSRTGPEQFF.

This clone is a singleton in its sample. The chain combines TRBV19 with TRBJ1-2, with D maybe TRBD1 (6 bases). Germline V gene lookup returns CDR1 LNHDA and CDR2 SQIVND (reference sequence). Trimming shortened V by 7 bases and J by 3 bases, and 12 bases separated the two germline ends. The CDR3 spans 13 residues. CDR3 loop: CASNPQGHYGYTF. DNA for the CDR3: TGTGCCAGTAACCCACAGGGTCACTATGGCTACACCTTC.

The chain couples TRBV19 to TRBJ1-4; the D gene is possibly TRBD1 (5 bases). Deletions cut 5 bases from V and 1 base from J, with 11 bases between. Germline V gene data show CDR1 as LNHDA and CDR2 as SQIVND (reference sequence). This CDR3 contains 15 residues. The CDR3 region has the DNA TGTGCCAGTAGTGGCAGGGTAATAACTAATGAAAAACTGTTTTTT. This codes for CASSGRVITNEKLFF.

The chain combines TRBV27 with TRBJ2-3, with D maybe TRBD2 (5 bases). This CDR3 comprises 14 residues. Trimming took off 4 bases at V and 2 bases at J, with 10 bases between the two ends. The V gene's germline CDR1 is MNHEY and CDR2 SMNVEV (reference sequence). CDR3 bases: TGTGCCAGCAGTTACGGACTGGACACAGATACGCAGTATTTT. It is translated as CASSYGLDTDTQYF.

This rearrangement joins TRBV7-9 to TRBJ1-4; D ambiguous. The germline CDR1 and CDR2 sequences are SEHNR and FQNEAQ (reference sequence). V was pared by 1 base and J by 0 bases, with 12 bases between. This CDR3 contains 17 residues. CDR3: CASSLGAGASTNEKLFF. In DNA, the CDR3 is TGTGCCAGCAGCTTAGGGGCAGGAGCTTCAACTAATGAAAAACTGTTTTTT. Variable domain in full (rest from reference TRBV7-9 and TRBJ1-4): DTGVSQNPRHKITKRGQNVTFRCDPISEHNRLYWYRQTLGQGPEFLTYFQNEAQLEKSRLLSDRFSAERPKGSFSTLEIQRTEQGDSAMYLCASSLGAGASTNEKLFFGSGTQLSVL.

The chain carries TRBV7-2 and TRBJ1-1, with D unresolved. From germline, CDR1 is SGHTA and CDR2 FQGNSA. V lost 3 bases, J lost 5 bases, and 19 bases lay in between. This CDR3 is built from 16 residues. The CDR3 sequence is CASSLGLDARTTEAFF. The CDR3 DNA is TGTGCCAGCAGCTTGGGTTTAGATGCCCGAACTACTGAAGCTTTCTTT.

The chain has TRBV6-2 or TRBV6-3 and TRBJ2-5, with D hard to call. The V end lost 5 bases, the J end lost 1 base, and 8 bases lay between the germline ends. The CDR3 sequence is 13 residues long. Germline loops: CDR1 MNHEY, CDR2 SVGEGT. The CDR3 DNA reads as TGTGCCAGCAGTACAGAGATCCAAGAGACCCAGTACTTC. Translation: CASSTEIQETQYF.

The chain links TRBV7-9 to TRBJ1-2; weak D call: TRBD1 (5 bases). Trimming removed 5 bases from V and 4 bases from J, with 20 bases in between. CDR1 is SEHNR, CDR2 FQNEAQ, per germline (reference sequence). CDR3 size: 16 residues. The CDR3 DNA reads as TGTGCCAGCAGCCCCCGACAGAACTCCGGCCTCTATGGCTACACCTTC. It is translated as CASSPRQNSGLYGYTF.

The rearrangement joins TRBV4-3 to TRBJ1-1, with a possible D match to TRBD1 (5 bases). The ends were cut back, 5 bases at V and 9 bases at J, with 22 bases in the middle. The CDR3 has 15 residues. The germline gives CDR1 LGHNA, CDR2 YSLEER. The CDR3 DNA reads as TGCGCCAGCAGCTACCGCGGGGCACTCCTTGATCAAGCTTTCTTT. It encodes CASSYRGALLDQAFF.

The CDR3: CASRSLAGTDTQYF. The CDR3 nucleotides are TGCGCCAGCCGCTCACTAGCGGGCACAGATACGCAGTATTTT. V is TRBV5-1 and J is TRBJ2-3; 8 nucleotides match TRBD2. Trimming at V came to 7 bases and at J to 1 base, leaving 5 bases not matched to a gene. Germline V gene sequence: CDR1 SGHRS, CDR2 YFSETQ. The CDR3 covers 14 residues.

The chain carries TRBV28 and TRBJ2-7; possible D gene TRBD1, 6 bases. Germline CDR1 and CDR2: MDHEN and SYDVKM. Trimming left V 7 bases short and J 5 bases short, with 18 bases between. The length of the CDR3 is 14 residues. The CDR3 nucleotides are TGTGCCAGCACCCAGGGGCTAGAAGGCAACGAGCAGTACTTC. Translating gives CASTQGLEGNEQYF.

A remark on this clone: Other DNA sequences in this sample translate to the same CDR3. The chain recombines TRBV18 with TRBJ2-5; D remains ambiguous. Trimming took off 0 bases at V and 5 bases at J, with 4 bases between the two ends. The CDR3 is made up of 12 amino acids. The germline CDR1 and CDR2 sequences are KGHSH and LQKENI. The CDR3 DNA reads TGTGCCAGCTCACCACCGGGGGAGACCCAGTACTTC. This encodes CASSPPGETQYF.

The rearrangement links TRBV4-2 to TRBJ2-3; 8 bases fit TRBD2. Germline lookup yields CDR1 LGHNA and CDR2 YNFKEQ. J was trimmed by 0 bases and V by 1 base; bases with no gene match: 6. This CDR3 has 17 residues. This CDR3 is CASSQAFGGESTDTQYF. In nucleotides, the CDR3 is TGTGCCAGCAGCCAAGCGTTCGGGGGGGAGAGCACAGATACGCAGTATTTT.

This chain connects TRBV19 to TRBJ2-7; no clear D gene. CDR3 length equals 15 residues. Trimming left V 5 bases short and J 0 bases short, with 14 bases between. Per the germline V gene, CDR1 is LNHDA and CDR2 is SQIVND (reference sequence). The CDR3 here is CASSPRPDNSYEQYF. The CDR3 DNA sequence: TGTGCCAGTAGTCCCCGGCCAGACAACTCCTACGAGCAGTACTTC.

The rearrangement links TRBV10-3 to TRBJ1-1; tentatively, D is TRBD1 (5 bases). The V and J ends lost 9 bases and 3 bases respectively, with 14 bases between them. The CDR3 extends over 13 amino acids. CDR1 ENHRY and CDR2 SYGVKD come from the germline V gene. This CDR3 reads CAISRAVDTEAFF. The CDR3 DNA follows: TGTGCCATTAGCAGGGCCGTGGACACTGAAGCTTTCTTT.

The chain carries TRBV13 and TRBJ2-2, with 7 bases that match TRBD1. The J segment lost 4 bases and the V segment lost 6 bases, leaving 8 bases of the junction unmatched. Germline CDR1 is PRHDT and CDR2 is FYEKMQ (reference sequence). The CDR3 spans 15 residues. CDR3 sequence reads: CASRRTGIGTGELFF. The CDR3 DNA follows: TGTGCCAGCAGGCGGACAGGTATCGGCACCGGGGAGCTGTTTTTT. The whole variable domain, filled in from reference TRBV13 and TRBJ2-2, reads AAGVIQSPRHLIKEKRETATLKCYPIPRHDTVYWYQQGPGQDPQFLISFYEKMQSDKGSIPDRFSAQQFSDYHSELNMSSLELGDSALYFCASRRTGIGTGELFFGEGSRLTVL.

J is TRBJ1-1 and V is TRBV2; TRBD1 agrees at 10 bases. From germline, CDR1 is SNHLY and CDR2 FYNNEI. The CDR3 is 15 amino acids. The junction had 7 bases not matched to a gene; V was cut back by 5 bases and J by 4 bases. The CDR3 spells CASSPMTGGLTEAFF. The CDR3 DNA sequence: TGTGCCAGCAGTCCAATGACAGGGGGCCTCACTGAAGCTTTCTTT.